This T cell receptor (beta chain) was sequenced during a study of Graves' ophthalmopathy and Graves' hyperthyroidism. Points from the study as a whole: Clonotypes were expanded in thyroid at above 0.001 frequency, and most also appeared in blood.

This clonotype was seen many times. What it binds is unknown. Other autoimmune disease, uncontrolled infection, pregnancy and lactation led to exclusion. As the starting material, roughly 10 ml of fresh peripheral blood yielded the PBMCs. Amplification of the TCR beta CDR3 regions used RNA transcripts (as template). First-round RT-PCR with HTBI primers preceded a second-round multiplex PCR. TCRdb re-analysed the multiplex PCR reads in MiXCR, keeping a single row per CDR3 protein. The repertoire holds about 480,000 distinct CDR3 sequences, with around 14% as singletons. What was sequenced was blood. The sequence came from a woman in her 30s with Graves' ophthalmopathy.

The CDR3 bases are TGTGCCAGCAGTGCCGGGACGAAGGAGCCCCAGCATTTT. Residues: CASSAGTKEPQHF. V and J are TRBV12-3 or TRBV12-4 and TRBJ1-5; maybe TRBD1 (5 bases). The germline V and J ends were trimmed by 5 bases and 8 bases, with 13 bases remaining between them. CDR3 length: 13 amino acids.